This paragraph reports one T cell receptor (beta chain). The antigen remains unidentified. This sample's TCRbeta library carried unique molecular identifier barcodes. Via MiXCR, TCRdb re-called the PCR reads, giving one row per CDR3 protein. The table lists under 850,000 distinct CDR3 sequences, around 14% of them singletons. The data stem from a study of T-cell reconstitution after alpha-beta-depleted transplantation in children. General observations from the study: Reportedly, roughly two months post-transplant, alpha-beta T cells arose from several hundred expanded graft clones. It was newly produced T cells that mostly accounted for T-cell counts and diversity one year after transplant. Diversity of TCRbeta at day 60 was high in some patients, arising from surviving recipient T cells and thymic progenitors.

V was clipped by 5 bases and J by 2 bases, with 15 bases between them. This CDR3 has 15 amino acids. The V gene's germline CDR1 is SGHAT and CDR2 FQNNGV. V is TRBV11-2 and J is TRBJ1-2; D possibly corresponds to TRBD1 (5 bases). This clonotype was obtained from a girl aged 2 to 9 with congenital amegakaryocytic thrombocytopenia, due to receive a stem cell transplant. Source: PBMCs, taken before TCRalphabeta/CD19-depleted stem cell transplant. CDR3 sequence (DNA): TGTGCCAGCAGCGCGGCTGGGACGGTCAACTATGGCTACACCTTC. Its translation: CASSAAGTVNYGYTF. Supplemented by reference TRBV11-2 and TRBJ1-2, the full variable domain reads EAGVAQSPRYKIIEKRQSVAFWCNPISGHATLYWYQQILGQGPKLLIQFQNNGVVDDSQLPKDRFSAERLKGVDSTLKIQPAKLEDSAVYLCASSAAGTVNYGYTFGSGTRLTVV.